This paragraph covers one TCR beta chain sequence. Repertoires were generated with immunoSEQ multiplex PCR, while TCRdb's copy carries only in-frame clones and drops some. The sample lists some 77,000 clones, about four fifths occurring once. Germline loops: CDR1 MNHEY, CDR2 SVGAGI. Trimming removed 4 bases from V and 6 bases from J, with 10 bases in between. The CDR3 spans 13 residues. The data stem from a study of blood T cell repertoires in COVID-19. This TCR came from a woman between 65 and 79 years old with acute or convalescent COVID-19. Sequenced input: peripheral blood. The J gene is TRBJ2-1, the V gene TRBV6-5, with TRBD1 as a possible D gene (5 bases). The CDR3 bases are TGTGCCAGCAGTTTTAATAGGGGCAATGAGCAGTTCTTC. Its protein product is CASSFNRGNEQFF.